This TCR beta chain is drawn from a study of cytomegalovirus exposure and HLA in healthy donors. PCR involved 60 Vbeta and 13 Jbeta primers. Method: immunoSEQ multiplex PCR; TCRdb's copy keeps in-frame clones and lacks some. This sample's clone table lists around 84,000 clones. This TCR derives from a man aged 25 to 40 in good health and CMV-seronegative. The sequenced sample consisted of PBMCs.

CDR3 sequence reads: CASNVGYSVLGYTF. CDR3 DNA: TGTGCCAGTAATGTCGGGTACTCTGTCCTGGGCTACACCTTC. The chain links TRBV19 to TRBJ1-2; D remains ambiguous. Trimming pared 7 bases from V and 8 bases from J, leaving 20 bases between. CDR1 and CDR2 from the germline V gene are LNHDA and SQIVND (reference sequence). The CDR3 length is 14 residues.